The clone carrying this T cell receptor (delta chain) was counted only a few times. The protein TCRdb lists belongs to a much larger clone and differs from this DNA's translation at residue 15, which points to a read error; the protein shown is made from the DNA. This sample was taken from a study of human gamma delta and Vdelta1 T cells. The CDR3 extends over 18 amino acids. CDR1 and CDR2 (germline): TSWWSYY, QGS. TCRdb reanalysed the PCR reads with CATT. Among more than 5,000 delta-chain clones listed, roughly a tenth were seen once. The chain carries TRDV1 and TRDJ2; D is unclear. The sequenced material came from naive CD27+ Vdelta1 gamma-delta T cells from blood. This clonotype originated in a human donor in good health. The CDR3 DNA follows: TGTGCTCTTGGCGCCACCAGGAATTATAGGGCTTTGACAGCACGACTCTTCTTT. It codes for CALGATRNYRALTARLFF.